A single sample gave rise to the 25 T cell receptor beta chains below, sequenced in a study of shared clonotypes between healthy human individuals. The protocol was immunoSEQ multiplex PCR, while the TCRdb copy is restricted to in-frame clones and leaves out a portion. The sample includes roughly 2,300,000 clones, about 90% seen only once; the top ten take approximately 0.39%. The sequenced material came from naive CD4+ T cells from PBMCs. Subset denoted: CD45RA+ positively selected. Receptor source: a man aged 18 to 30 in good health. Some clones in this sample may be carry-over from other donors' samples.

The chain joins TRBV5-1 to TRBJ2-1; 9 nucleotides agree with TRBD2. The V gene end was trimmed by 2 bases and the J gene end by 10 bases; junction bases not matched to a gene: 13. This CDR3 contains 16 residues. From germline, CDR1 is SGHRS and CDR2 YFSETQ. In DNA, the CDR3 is TGCGCCAGCAGCTTTCTAGCGGGGCGCCTTTGGACCGAGCAGTTCTTC. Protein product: CASSFLAGRLWTEQFF.

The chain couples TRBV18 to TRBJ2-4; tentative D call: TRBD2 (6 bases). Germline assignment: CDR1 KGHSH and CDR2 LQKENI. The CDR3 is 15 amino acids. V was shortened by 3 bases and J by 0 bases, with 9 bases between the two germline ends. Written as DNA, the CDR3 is TGTGCCAGCTCACCCGAGGGACTAGCCAAAAACATTCAGTACTTC. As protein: CASSPEGLAKNIQYF.

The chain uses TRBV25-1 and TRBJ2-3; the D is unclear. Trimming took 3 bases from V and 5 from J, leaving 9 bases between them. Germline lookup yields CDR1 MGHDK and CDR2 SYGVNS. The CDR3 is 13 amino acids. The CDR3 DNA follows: TGTGCCAGCAGTGACTTGAGTCAAGATACGCAGTATTTT. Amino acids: CASSDLSQDTQYF.

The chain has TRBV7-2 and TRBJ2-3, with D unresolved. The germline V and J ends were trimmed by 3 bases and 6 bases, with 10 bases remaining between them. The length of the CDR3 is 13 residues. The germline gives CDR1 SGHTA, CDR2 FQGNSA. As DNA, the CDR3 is TGTGCCAGCAGCTTTGCCTTGTTTGATACGCAGTATTTT. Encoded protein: CASSFALFDTQYF. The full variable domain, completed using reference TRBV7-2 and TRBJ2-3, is GAGVSQSPSNKVTEKGKDVELRCDPISGHTALYWYRQSLGQGLEFLIYFQGNSAPDKSGLPSDRFSAERTGGSVSTLTIQRTQQEDSAVYLCASSFALFDTQYFGPGTRLTVL.

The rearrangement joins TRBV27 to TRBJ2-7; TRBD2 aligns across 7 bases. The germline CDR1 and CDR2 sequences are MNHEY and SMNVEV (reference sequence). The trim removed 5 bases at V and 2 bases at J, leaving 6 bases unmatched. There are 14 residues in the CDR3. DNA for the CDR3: TGTGCCAGCAGTACCTACGGGACTACCTACGAGCAGTACTTC. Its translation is CASSTYGTTYEQYF.

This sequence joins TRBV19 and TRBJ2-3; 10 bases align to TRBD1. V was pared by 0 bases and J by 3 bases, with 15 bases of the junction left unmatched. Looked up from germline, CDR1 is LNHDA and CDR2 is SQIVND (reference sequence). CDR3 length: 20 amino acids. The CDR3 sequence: CASSIDRQGAIVSWTDTQYF. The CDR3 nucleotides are TGTGCCAGTAGTATAGATCGACAGGGGGCGATCGTTTCCTGGACAGATACGCAGTATTTT.

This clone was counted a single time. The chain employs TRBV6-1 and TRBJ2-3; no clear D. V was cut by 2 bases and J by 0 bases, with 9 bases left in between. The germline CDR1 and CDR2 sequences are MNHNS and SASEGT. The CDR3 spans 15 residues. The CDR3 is CASSEFKTSTDTQYF. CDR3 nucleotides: TGTGCCAGCAGTGAATTTAAGACCAGCACAGATACGCAGTATTTT.

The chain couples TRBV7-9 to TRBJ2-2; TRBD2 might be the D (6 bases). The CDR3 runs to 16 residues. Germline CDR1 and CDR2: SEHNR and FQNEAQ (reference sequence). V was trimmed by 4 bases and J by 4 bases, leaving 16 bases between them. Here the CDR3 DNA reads TGTGCCAGCAGCTACTGGTCCGGGAGTTCCACCGGGGAGCTGTTTTTT. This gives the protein CASSYWSGSSTGELFF.

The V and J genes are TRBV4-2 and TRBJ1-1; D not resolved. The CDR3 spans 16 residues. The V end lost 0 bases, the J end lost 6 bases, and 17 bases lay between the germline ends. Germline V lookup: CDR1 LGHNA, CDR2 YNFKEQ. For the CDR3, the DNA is TGTGCCAGCAGCCAAGATTTCCGGGGATCGATCGCTGAAGCTTTCTTT. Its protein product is CASSQDFRGSIAEAFF.

The CDR3 loop reads CATSREEGAYEQYF. In nucleotides, the CDR3 is TGTGCCACCAGCAGAGAAGAGGGGGCCTACGAGCAGTACTTC. V is TRBV15 and J is TRBJ2-7, with a possible D match to TRBD1 (6 bases). The CDR3 runs to 14 residues. V was clipped by 0 bases and J by 2 bases, with 8 bases between them. The germline V gene encodes CDR1 LNHNV and CDR2 YYDKDF (reference sequence).

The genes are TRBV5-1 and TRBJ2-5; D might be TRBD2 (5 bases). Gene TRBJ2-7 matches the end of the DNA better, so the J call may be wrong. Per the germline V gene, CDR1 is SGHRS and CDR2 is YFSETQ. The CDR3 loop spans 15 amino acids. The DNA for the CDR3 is TGCGCCAGCAGCCCCACGGGGTTTAGCTCCTACGAGCAGTACTTC. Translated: CASSPTGFSSYEQYF.

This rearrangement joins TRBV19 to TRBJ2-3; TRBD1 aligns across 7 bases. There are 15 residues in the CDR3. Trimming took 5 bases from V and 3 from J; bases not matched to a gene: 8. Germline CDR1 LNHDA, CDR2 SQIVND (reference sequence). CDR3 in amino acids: CASSVRQGTTDTQYF. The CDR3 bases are TGTGCCAGTAGTGTACGACAGGGTACGACAGATACGCAGTATTTT.

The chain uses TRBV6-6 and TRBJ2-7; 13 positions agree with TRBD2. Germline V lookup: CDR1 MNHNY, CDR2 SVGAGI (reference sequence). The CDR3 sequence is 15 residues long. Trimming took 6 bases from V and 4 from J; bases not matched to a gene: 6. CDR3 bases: TGTGCCAGCAGCGGACTAGCGGGAGCCATATACGAGCAGTACTTC. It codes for CASSGLAGAIYEQYF.

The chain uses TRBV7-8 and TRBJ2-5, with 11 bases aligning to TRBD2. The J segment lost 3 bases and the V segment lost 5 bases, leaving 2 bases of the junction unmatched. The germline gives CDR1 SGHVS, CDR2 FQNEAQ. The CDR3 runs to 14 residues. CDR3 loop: CASSAGLAEETQYF. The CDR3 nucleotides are TGTGCCAGCAGCGCGGGACTAGCGGAAGAGACCCAGTACTTC.

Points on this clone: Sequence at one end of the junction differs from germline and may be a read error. The CDR3 loop reads CASRGGPHTGELLF. DNA for the CDR3: TGTGCCAGCAGGGGGGGTCCCCACACCGGGGAGCTGCTTTTT. The V call is TRBV5-4, the J call TRBJ2-2, with D possibly matching TRBD2 (6 bases). This CDR3 is 14 amino acids long. The V gene's germline CDR1 is SGHNT and CDR2 YYREEE (reference sequence). Supplemented by reference TRBV5-4 and TRBJ2-2, the full variable domain reads ETGVTQSPTHLIKTRGQQVTLRCSSQSGHNTVSWYQQALGQGPQFIFQYYREEENGRGNFPPRFSGLQFPNYSSELNVNALELDDSALYLCASRGGPHTGELLFGEGSRLTVL.

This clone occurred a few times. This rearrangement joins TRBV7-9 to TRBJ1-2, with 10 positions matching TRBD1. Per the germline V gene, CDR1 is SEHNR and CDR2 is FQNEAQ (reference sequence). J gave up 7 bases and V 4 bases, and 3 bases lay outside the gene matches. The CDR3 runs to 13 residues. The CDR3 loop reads CASSSTGGSGYTF. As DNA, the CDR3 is TGTGCCAGCAGCTCGACAGGGGGCAGTGGCTACACCTTC.

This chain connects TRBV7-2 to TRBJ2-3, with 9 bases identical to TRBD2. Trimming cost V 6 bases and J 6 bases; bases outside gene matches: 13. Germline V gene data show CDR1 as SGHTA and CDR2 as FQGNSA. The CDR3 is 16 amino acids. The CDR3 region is CASSQIIAGVSDTQYF. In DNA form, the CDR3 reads TGTGCCAGCAGTCAGATAATAGCGGGAGTCTCCGATACGCAGTATTTT.

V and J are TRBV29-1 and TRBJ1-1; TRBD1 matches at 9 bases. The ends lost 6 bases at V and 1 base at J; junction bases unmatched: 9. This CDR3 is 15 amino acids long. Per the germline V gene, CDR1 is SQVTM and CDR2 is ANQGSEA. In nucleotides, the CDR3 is TGCAGCGTGGATCCCATGGGACAGGGGAACACTGAAGCTTTCTTT. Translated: CSVDPMGQGNTEAFF.

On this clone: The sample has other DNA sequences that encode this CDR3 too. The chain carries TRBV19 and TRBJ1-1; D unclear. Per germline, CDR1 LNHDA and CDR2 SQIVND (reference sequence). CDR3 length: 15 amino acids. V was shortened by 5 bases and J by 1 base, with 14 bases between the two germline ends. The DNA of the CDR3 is TGTGCCAGTAGTCCACACCCTACAGCGAACACTGAAGCTTTCTTT. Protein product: CASSPHPTANTEAFF.

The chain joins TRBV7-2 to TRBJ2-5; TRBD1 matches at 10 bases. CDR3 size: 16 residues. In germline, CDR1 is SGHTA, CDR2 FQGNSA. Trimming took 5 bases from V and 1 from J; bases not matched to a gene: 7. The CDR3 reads CASSTRRTGGQETQYF. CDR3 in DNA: TGTGCCAGCAGCACGCGGAGGACAGGGGGCCAAGAGACCCAGTACTTC.

DNA of the CDR3: TGTGCCAGCAGTGAACAGGACAGCAATCAGCCCCAGCATTTT. Protein product: CASSEQDSNQPQHF. This chain joins TRBV6-1 and TRBJ1-5; D is unresolved. Germline V gives CDR1 MNHNS, CDR2 SASEGT. The CDR3 has 14 residues. Trimming took off 2 bases at V and 1 base at J, with 6 bases between the two ends.

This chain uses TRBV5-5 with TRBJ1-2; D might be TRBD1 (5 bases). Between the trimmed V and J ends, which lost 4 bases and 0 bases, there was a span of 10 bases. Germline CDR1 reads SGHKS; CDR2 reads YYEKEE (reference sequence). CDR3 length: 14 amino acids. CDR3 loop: CASSPTASNYGYTF. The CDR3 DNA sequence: TGTGCCAGCAGCCCGACAGCTTCTAACTATGGCTACACCTTC.

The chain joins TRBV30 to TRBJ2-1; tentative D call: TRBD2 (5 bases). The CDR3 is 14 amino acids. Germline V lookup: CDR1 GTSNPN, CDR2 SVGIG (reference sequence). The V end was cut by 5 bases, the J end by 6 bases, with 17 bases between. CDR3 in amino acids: CAWWSAGTSNEQFF. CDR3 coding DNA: TGTGCCTGGTGGTCTGCGGGTACCAGCAATGAGCAGTTCTTC.

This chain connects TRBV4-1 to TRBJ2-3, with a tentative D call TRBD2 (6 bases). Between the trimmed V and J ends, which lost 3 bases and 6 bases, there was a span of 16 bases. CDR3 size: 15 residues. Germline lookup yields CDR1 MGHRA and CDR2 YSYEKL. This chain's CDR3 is CASSQGGSRRDTQYF. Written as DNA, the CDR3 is TGCGCCAGCAGCCAGGGGGGTTCGCGGCGGGATACGCAGTATTTT.

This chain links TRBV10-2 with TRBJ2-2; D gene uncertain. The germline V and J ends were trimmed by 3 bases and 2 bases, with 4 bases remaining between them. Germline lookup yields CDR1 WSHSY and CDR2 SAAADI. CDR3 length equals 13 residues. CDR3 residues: CASSDLNTGELFF. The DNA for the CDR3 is TGCGCCAGCAGTGACCTTAACACCGGGGAGCTGTTTTTT.